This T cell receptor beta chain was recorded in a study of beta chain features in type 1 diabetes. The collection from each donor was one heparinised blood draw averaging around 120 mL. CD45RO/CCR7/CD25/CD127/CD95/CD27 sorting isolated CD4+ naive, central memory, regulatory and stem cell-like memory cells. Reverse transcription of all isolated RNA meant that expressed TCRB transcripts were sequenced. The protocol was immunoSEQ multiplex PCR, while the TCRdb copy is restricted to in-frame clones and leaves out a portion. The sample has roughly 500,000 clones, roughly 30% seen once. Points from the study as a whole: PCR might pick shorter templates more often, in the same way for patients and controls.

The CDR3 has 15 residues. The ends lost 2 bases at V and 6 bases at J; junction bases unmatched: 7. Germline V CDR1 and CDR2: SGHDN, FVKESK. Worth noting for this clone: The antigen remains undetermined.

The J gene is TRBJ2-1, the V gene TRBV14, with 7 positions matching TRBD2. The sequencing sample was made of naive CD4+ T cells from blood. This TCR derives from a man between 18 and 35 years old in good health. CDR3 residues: CASSQLWEGGNEQFF. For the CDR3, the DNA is TGTGCCAGCAGCCAATTGTGGGAGGGCGGCAATGAGCAGTTCTTC.